Below, 11 T cell receptor beta chains from the same sample are listed, as sequenced in a study of cytomegalovirus exposure and HLA in healthy donors. 13 Jbeta primers and 60 Vbeta primers were used for the PCR. Produced via immunoSEQ multiplex PCR; TCRdb's table is partial and in-frame only. This sample lists some 31,000 clones; its ten largest clones have about 3.4%. The source material was PBMCs. These receptors were obtained from a woman aged 35 to 49 in good health and CMV-seropositive.

This rearrangement joins TRBV28 to TRBJ2-3; 10 bases match TRBD2. CDR3 length: 15 residues. Trimming cost V 6 bases and J 6 bases; bases outside gene matches: 9. From germline, CDR1 is MDHEN and CDR2 SYDVKM. The CDR3 region is CASSSSGSDLDTQYF. The DNA of the CDR3 is TGTGCCAGCAGCTCTAGCGGGAGTGATCTGGATACGCAGTATTTT. Complete variable domain (other parts from reference TRBV28 and TRBJ2-3): DVKVTQSSRYLVKRTGEKVFLECVQDMDHENMFWYRQDPGLGLRLIYFSYDVKMKEKGDIPEGYSVSREKKERFSLILESASTNQTSMYLCASSSSGSDLDTQYFGPGTRLTVL.

The rearrangement joins TRBV6-5 to TRBJ2-2, with 9 bases aligning to TRBD2. The CDR3 is 14 amino acids. Germline CDR1 MNHEY, CDR2 SVGAGI. The ends lost 8 bases at V and 5 bases at J; junction bases unmatched: 6. CDR3 in DNA: TGTGCCAGCCATAGGCGGGGGGGGACCGGGGAGCTGTTTTTT. Encoded protein: CASHRRGGTGELFF.

The chain's CDR3 is CAISQGSKSGINEQFF. The CDR3 coding sequence is TGTGCCATTTCTCAGGGGAGTAAATCGGGGATTAATGAGCAGTTCTTC. The chain combines TRBV5-6 with TRBJ2-1; weak D call: TRBD1 (6 bases). In germline, CDR1 is SGHDT, CDR2 YYEEEE. CDR3 size: 16 residues. With 9 bases removed from V and 7 bases from J, the gap between germline ends came to 26 bases. Drawing the rest from reference TRBV5-6 and TRBJ2-1, the complete variable domain is DAGVTQSPTHLIKTRGQQVTLRCSPKSGHDTVSWYQQALGQGPQFIFQYYEEEERQRGNFPDRFSGHQFPNYSSELNVNALLLGDSALYLCAISQGSKSGINEQFFGPGTRLTVL.

V gene TRBV5-4 combines with J gene TRBJ2-1; D might be TRBD2 (6 bases). Per the germline V gene, CDR1 is SGHNT and CDR2 is YYREEE (reference sequence). This CDR3 spans 12 amino acids. Trimming stripped 6 bases from V and 8 bases from J, with 12 bases between. The CDR3 is CASMRGGDEQFF. Here the CDR3 DNA reads TGTGCCAGCATGAGGGGAGGCGATGAGCAGTTCTTC.

This chain uses TRBV25-1 with TRBJ1-2; no firm D call. This CDR3 spans 12 amino acids. CDR1 and CDR2 from the germline V gene are MGHDK and SYGVNS. Between the trimmed V and J ends, which lost 2 bases and 3 bases, there was a span of 4 bases. The CDR3 DNA reads TGTGCCAGCAGTGAACGTTACTATGGCTACACCTTC. Translation gives CASSERYYGYTF.

The genes are TRBV6-5 and TRBJ1-2, with 8 bases matching TRBD1. Per the germline V gene, CDR1 is MNHEY and CDR2 is SVGAGI. The CDR3 is 15 residues long. Germline trimming cut 6 bases from V and 3 bases from J; bases unmatched to any gene: 9. CDR3 bases: TGTGCCAGCAGAATTACCGGGACAGGCGACTATGGCTACACCTTC. This sequence encodes CASRITGTGDYGYTF.

For this clone: The sample holds other DNA sequences that translate to the same CDR3. This sequence joins TRBV30 and TRBJ1-5; no clear D. Germline V lookup: CDR1 GTSNPN, CDR2 SVGIG (reference sequence). This CDR3 has 13 amino acids. Trimming removed 3 bases from V and 3 bases from J, with 9 bases in between. The CDR3 region is CAWSRQDNQPQHF. For the CDR3, the DNA is TGTGCCTGGAGCCGGCAGGACAATCAGCCCCAGCATTTT.

The CDR3 protein is CASGWGGGSYEQYF. CDR3 coding DNA: TGTGCCAGTGGATGGGGGGGCGGCTCCTACGAGCAGTACTTC. The chain uses TRBV2 and TRBJ2-7; perhaps TRBD2 as D (7 bases). Trimming took off 9 bases at V and 0 bases at J, with 15 bases between the two ends. CDR3 length equals 14 residues. Germline V lookup: CDR1 SNHLY, CDR2 FYNNEI.

The chain combines TRBV7-2 with TRBJ2-7; D uncertain. This CDR3 has 16 residues. CDR1 and CDR2 (germline): SGHTA, FQGNSA. Trimming left V 0 bases short and J 0 bases short, with 12 bases between. The CDR3 DNA reads as TGTGCCAGCAGCTTAGCGCCAACAGATAGCTCCTACGAGCAGTACTTC. It translates to CASSLAPTDSSYEQYF.

The CDR3 region is CSVQGLLNTEAFF. The DNA for the CDR3 is TGCAGCGTTCAGGGACTCCTGAACACTGAAGCTTTCTTT. The chain joins TRBV29-1 to TRBJ1-1; D is possibly TRBD1 (5 bases). Germline V gives CDR1 SQVTM, CDR2 ANQGSEA. CDR3 length equals 13 residues. V lost 5 bases to trimming and J lost 0 bases, with 10 bases between them. The variable domain in full, with the rest retrieved from reference TRBV29-1 and TRBJ1-1, is SAVISQKPSRDICQRGTSLTIQCQVDSQVTMMFWYRQQPGQSLTLIATANQGSEATYESGFVIDKFPISRPNLTFSTLTVSNMSPEDSSIYLCSVQGLLNTEAFFGQGTRLTVV.

The rearrangement joins TRBV5-1 to TRBJ1-6, with D possibly matching TRBD1 (6 bases). This CDR3 has 15 residues. Germline loops: CDR1 SGHRS, CDR2 YFSETQ. Between the trimmed V and J ends, which lost 0 bases and 9 bases, there was a span of 13 bases. The DNA of the CDR3 is TGCGCCAGCAGCTTGGGTACAGGGTTTGGTTCACCCCTCCACTTT. Translating gives CASSLGTGFGSPLHF. Together with reference TRBV5-1 and TRBJ1-6, the CDR3 gives the full variable domain: KAGVTQTPRYLIKTRGQQVTLSCSPISGHRSVSWYQQTPGQGLQFLFEYFSETQRNKGNFPGRFSGRQFSNSRSEMNVSTLELGDSALYLCASSLGTGFGSPLHFGNGTRLTVT.